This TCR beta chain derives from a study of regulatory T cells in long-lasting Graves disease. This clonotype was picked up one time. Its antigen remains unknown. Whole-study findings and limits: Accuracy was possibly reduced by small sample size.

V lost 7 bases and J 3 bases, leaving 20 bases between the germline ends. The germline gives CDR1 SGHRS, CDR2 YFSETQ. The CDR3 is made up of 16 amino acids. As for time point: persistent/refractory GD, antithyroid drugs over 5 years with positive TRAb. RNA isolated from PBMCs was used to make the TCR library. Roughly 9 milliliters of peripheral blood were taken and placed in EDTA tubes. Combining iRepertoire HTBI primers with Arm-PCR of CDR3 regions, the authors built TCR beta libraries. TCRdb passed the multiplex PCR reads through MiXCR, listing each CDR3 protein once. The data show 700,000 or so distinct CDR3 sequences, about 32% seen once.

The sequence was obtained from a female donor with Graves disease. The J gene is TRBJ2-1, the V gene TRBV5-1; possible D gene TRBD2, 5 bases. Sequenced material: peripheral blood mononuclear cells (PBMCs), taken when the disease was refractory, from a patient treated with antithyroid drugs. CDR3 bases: TGCGCCAGCGGAGCGGAGGCCCCCTCCCTCTACAATGAGCAGTTCTTC. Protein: CASGAEAPSLYNEQFF.